The rows below give T cell receptor beta chains drawn from one sample of a study of blood T cells in healthy people across ages. TCRdb recomputed calls from the 5' RACE reads with MiXCR, one row per CDR3 protein. The table records around 520,000 distinct CDR3 sequences, roughly a quarter of them present only once. The same data also contributed to another study, on T cells of mothers and their children.

Input material: blood. The source of these receptors is a boy between 2 and 10 years old in good health. CDR3s include the opening cysteine and the closing phenylalanine or tryptophan. The D gene is left open where the match is weak.

D | V | CDR3
. | TRBV9 | CASSPSPGEAYEQYF
TRBD2 | TRBV7-9 | CASSPPGGAYEQYF
. | TRBV5-1 | CASSSYREGGTQYF
. | TRBV28 | CASSWGKKGETQYF
. | TRBV11-2 | CASSHRGLVEVDTQYF
. | TRBV9 | CASSGHQDYRPHF
. | TRBV5-1 | CVSSLGLETQYF
TRBD1 | TRBV5-1 | CASSFSGTGVYEKLFF
TRBD1 | TRBV5-1 | CASSFRTGGTGELFF
. | TRBV29-1 | CSVEAWGGYTF
. | TRBV6-1 | CASSESPIGSNQPQHF
. | TRBV11-2 | CASSLVVQTQYF
. | TRBV12-3/TRBV12-4 | CASSRANEKLFF
. | TRBV10-3 | CAISESPNHRAGELFF
TRBD2 | TRBV6-1 | CASSRTSGQYEQYF
. | TRBV27 | CASSLSPPRWADYYEQYF
. | TRBV6-6 | CASSYFTAIAVQETQYF
TRBD1 | TRBV20-1 | CSARGTGKDGYTF
TRBD1 | TRBV5-1 | CASSLAGQGLGYGYTF
. | TRBV3-1 | CASSQPLRQGGVNTEAFF
. | TRBV7-9 | CASLQGSGNTIYF
TRBD2 | TRBV18 | CASSPNSLLAGGEQFF
TRBD1 | TRBV6-2/TRBV6-3 | CASSLWTGHNEQFF
. | TRBV21-1 | CASSSQVDEQFF
. | TRBV2 | CASSEHLPASLYGYTF